This section outlines one T cell receptor (beta chain) sequence together with its context. Everyone who took part was roughly 18 to 95 years old, and they came from about 25 US areas. Participants had their cohort set by participant-reported clinical history. Source study methods: By means of reference gene primer amplification, nucleated cell counts were estimated. Sequencing was performed with immunoSEQ multiplex PCR; in TCRdb, only in-frame clones are kept and a portion is missing. D and trimming were read from the DNA, whereas the V and J calls and clone size are those reported in that table. This sample yields roughly 150,000 clones, of which roughly 88% are seen a single time; roughly 5.6% belongs to the top ten. This sample was included in a study of blood T cell repertoires in COVID-19. About the study: The study drew acute and convalescent COVID-19 samples from the United States, Italy and Spain.

The sequence was collected from a man aged 65-85 years who had been exposed to COVID-19. Sequencing was carried out using PBMCs or T cells enriched from blood (not recorded which).

CDR3 nucleotide sequence: TGTGCCAGCAGCCAATACAGTGGAAACACCATATATTTT. It codes for CASSQYSGNTIYF. J is TRBJ1-3 and V is TRBV3-1 (or the pseudogene TRBV3-2), with D uncertain. This CDR3 has 13 residues. V lost 2 bases, J lost 3 bases, and 5 bases lay in between. Germline CDR1 LGHDT, CDR2 YNNKEL (reference sequence).